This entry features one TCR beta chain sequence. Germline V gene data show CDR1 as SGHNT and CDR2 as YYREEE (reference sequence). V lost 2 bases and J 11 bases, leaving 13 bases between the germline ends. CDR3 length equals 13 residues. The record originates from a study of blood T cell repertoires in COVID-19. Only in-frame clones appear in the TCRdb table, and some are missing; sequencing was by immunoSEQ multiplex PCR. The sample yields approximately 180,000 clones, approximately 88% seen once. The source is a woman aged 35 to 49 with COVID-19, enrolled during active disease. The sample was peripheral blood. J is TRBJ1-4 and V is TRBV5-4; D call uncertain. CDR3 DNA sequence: TGTGCCAGCAGCTTCGGCACGGGGAGTAAACTGTTTTTT. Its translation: CASSFGTGSKLFF.